The 2 T cell receptor beta chains below come from one sample, sequenced in a study of blood T cells in healthy people across ages. For the second PCR, which ran for about 7 to 11 cycles, a sample-barcoded 5' primer and a J-beta primer mix were used. From the 5' RACE reads, TCRdb called clonotypes with MiXCR, one entry per CDR3 protein. Among around 500,000 distinct CDR3 sequences listed, more than 45% were seen once. The sample was blood. These receptor sequences come from an elderly man in good health.

This chain uses TRBV5-1 with TRBJ2-2; D may be TRBD2 (5 bases). There are 14 residues in the CDR3. Germline assignment: CDR1 SGHRS and CDR2 YFSETQ. The V and J ends lost 5 bases and 0 bases respectively, with 8 bases between them. In DNA, the CDR3 is TGCGCCAGCAGTGGAGGTACGAACACCGGGGAGCTGTTTTTT. It translates to CASSGGTNTGELFF.

This clonotype appeared a few times. The genes are TRBV20-1 and TRBJ2-7, with 9 bases that match TRBD2. Germline-derived CDR1 and CDR2 are DFQATT and SNEGSKA (reference sequence). This CDR3 is 15 amino acids long. Germline trimming cut 1 base from V and 0 bases from J; bases unmatched to any gene: 4. The CDR3 is CSARASGASSYEQYF. The DNA for the CDR3 is TGCAGTGCTAGAGCTAGCGGGGCGAGCTCCTACGAGCAGTACTTC.